This T cell receptor beta chain was observed in a study of blood T cell repertoires in COVID-19. On the study more broadly: Samples representing acute and convalescent COVID-19 were sourced from the United States, Italy and Spain.

How the authors handled the data: Counts of nucleated cells, estimated from reference gene primer amplification, were obtained. The table came from immunoSEQ multiplex PCR; TCRdb's copy has only in-frame clones and leaves some out. V and J calls and clone size come straight from that table; D and trimming were deduced from the DNA. The table lists about 140,000 clones, almost 80% of them singletons, with 2.5% to 3% in the top ten. This CDR3 has 16 residues. J gave up 2 bases and V 0 bases, and 6 bases lay outside the gene matches. Germline-derived CDR1 and CDR2 are SGHAT and FQNNGV. The participants were between roughly 18 and 89 years old and came from 20 to 30 US areas. Cohort allocation depended upon clinical history that participants reported.

This rearrangement joins TRBV11-2 to TRBJ2-7, with 8 nucleotides matching TRBD2. The receptor was isolated from a woman aged 45-65 years who had recovered from COVID-19. Specimen: PBMCs or T cells enriched from blood (not recorded which). Written as DNA, the CDR3 is TGTGCCAGCAGCTTAGATACGGCGGGGGGCGCCTACGAGCAGTACTTC. It is translated as CASSLDTAGGAYEQYF.